This T cell receptor (beta chain) emerged from a study of human T cells and chemical hapten exposure. Study context: Slight differences in pooled library volume were the main source of varying TCR yields across samples.

This clonotype was seen at least ten times. Documented time point: pre-sensitization, week 0. The treatment denotes: therapeutic diphenylcyclopropenone sensitization with weekly scalp DPC. V was cut by 3 bases and J by 2 bases, with 5 bases left in between. The length of the CDR3 is 12 residues. The germline V gene encodes CDR1 DFQATT and CDR2 SNEGSKA (reference sequence). TCRdb analysed the RACE reads with MiXCR anew, one entry per CDR3 protein. The sample gives a few hundred thousand distinct CDR3 sequences, around 5% of which show up once; approximately 8.2% is in the top ten. The starting material was whole blood, obtained in connection with sensitization to the hapten diphenylcyclopropenone (DPC). The sequence came from a woman between 18 and 30 years old with alopecia areata. Some clones in this sample may be carry-over from other donors' samples. The rearrangement uses TRBV20-1 and TRBJ2-1; D possibly corresponds to TRBD2 (5 bases). In DNA form, the CDR3 reads TGCAGTGCTAGCGGGGCCTACAATGAGCAGTTCTTC. This sequence encodes CSASGAYNEQFF.